The clone carrying this TCR beta chain was observed at least ten times. The data stem from a study of T cells in Graves' hyperthyroidism and ophthalmopathy. Across the study: Peripheral blood was drawn at first diagnosis, prior to all treatment.

V was shortened by 0 bases and J by 4 bases, with 12 bases between the two germline ends. The V gene's germline CDR1 is MNHEY and CDR2 SMNVEV (reference sequence). There are 15 residues in the CDR3. RNA transcripts yielded amplified TCR beta CDR3 regions. TCR CDR3 underwent first-round RT-PCR with the HTBI primer set. TCRdb itself ran the multiplex PCR reads through MiXCR, one entry per CDR3 protein. Of 450,000 to 550,000 distinct CDR3 sequences listed, roughly a quarter are singletons. Sequenced material: blood. This receptor was identified in a woman in her twenties or thirties with Graves' ophthalmopathy. The chain employs TRBV27 and TRBJ1-2; D is unresolved. The CDR3 region has the DNA TGTGCCAGCAGTTTATCGAGTGGAACGGGCTATGGCTACACCTTC. This sequence encodes CASSLSSGTGYGYTF.